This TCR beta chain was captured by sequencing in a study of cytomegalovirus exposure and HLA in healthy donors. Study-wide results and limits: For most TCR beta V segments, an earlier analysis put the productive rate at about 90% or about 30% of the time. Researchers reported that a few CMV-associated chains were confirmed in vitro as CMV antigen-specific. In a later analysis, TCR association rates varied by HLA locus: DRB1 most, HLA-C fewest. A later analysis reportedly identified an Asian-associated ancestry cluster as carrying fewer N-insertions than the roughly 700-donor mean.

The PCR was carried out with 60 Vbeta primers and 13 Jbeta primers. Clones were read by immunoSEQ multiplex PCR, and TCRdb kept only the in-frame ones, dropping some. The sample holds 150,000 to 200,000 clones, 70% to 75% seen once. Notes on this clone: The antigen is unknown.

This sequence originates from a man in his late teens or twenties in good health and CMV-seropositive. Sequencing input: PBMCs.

The CDR3 DNA is TGTGCCAGTAGTATGGACAGAGATCAGCCCCAGCATTTT. Translated: CASSMDRDQPQHF. J is TRBJ1-5 and V is TRBV19; weak D call: TRBD1 (6 bases). Germline assignment: CDR1 LNHDA and CDR2 SQIVND (reference sequence). Trimming left V 3 bases short and J 5 bases short, with 8 bases between. This CDR3 is built from 13 residues.